This is a list of T cell receptor beta chains from one sample in a study of response to subunit inactivated influenza vaccine. One entry per CDR3 protein results from TCRdb running MiXCR on the RT-PCR reads. The sample records roughly 630,000 distinct CDR3 sequences, 12% to 15% being singletons. Sample: PBMCs from blood, taken roughly 15 days before vaccination. All receptors come from a middle-aged man who received an inactivated influenza vaccine. Each CDR3 is given with its conserved first and last residue. The order of the fields is clone size, D gene, V gene, J gene, CDR3 protein, CDR3 DNA. The D gene is left open where the match is weak. The size field is filled for only some rows; it gives once, few, many or a size class.

.	.	TRBV28	TRBJ2-1	CASSPNGGPRNEQFF	TGTGCCAGCAGCCCGAACGGGGGGCCAAGGAATGAGCAGTTCTTC
.	TRBD2	TRBV20-1	TRBJ2-1	CSAIAGGGYNEQFF	TGCAGTGCTATAGCGGGAGGGGGGTACAATGAGCAGTTCTTC
few	.	TRBV4-1	TRBJ2-1	CASSQVRSVTYNEQFF	TGCGCCAGCAGCCAAGTTCGCTCCGTTACCTACAATGAGCAGTTCTTC
.	.	TRBV10-3	TRBJ2-7	CAISLVSGAYEQYF	TGTGCCATCAGTTTGGTATCTGGTGCGTACGAGCAGTACTTC
.	.	TRBV4-3	TRBJ2-7	CASSQDLGHSEQYF	TGCGCCAGCAGCCAAGATTTGGGACACTCCGAGCAGTACTTC
few	.	TRBV9	TRBJ2-2	CASSVGGVITGELFF	TGTGCCAGCAGCGTCGGGGGAGTGATTACCGGGGAGCTGTTTTTT
few	TRBD2	TRBV7-9	TRBJ2-7	CASSAPAGGRLREQYF	TGTGCCAGCAGCGCCCCGGCGGGAGGCCGCTTAAGGGAGCAGTACTTC
few	.	TRBV4-1	TRBJ2-7	CASSPPGRYEQYF	TGCGCCAGCAGCCCCCCCGGACGCTACGAGCAGTACTTC
.	TRBD1	TRBV12-3/TRBV12-4	TRBJ1-2	CASSLPGQTSYGYTF	TGTGCCAGCAGTTTGCCGGGACAGACCAGCTATGGCTACACCTTC
.	.	TRBV20-1	TRBJ2-7	CSARDGGPSEQYF	TGCAGTGCTAGAGATGGGGGCCCCTCCGAGCAGTACTTC
few	.	TRBV10-3	TRBJ1-6	CAIRDDPNSPLHF	TGTGCCATCAGGGACGACCCTAATTCACCCCTCCACTTT
few	TRBD1	TRBV7-2	TRBJ2-2	CASSYGTGGTGELFF	TGTGCCAGCAGCTATGGGACAGGGGGAACCGGGGAGCTGTTTTTT
few	.	TRBV6-6	TRBJ1-1	CASSYLDGVEAFF	TGTGCCAGCAGTTACCTTGACGGGGTTGAAGCTTTCTTT
.	.	TRBV3-1	TRBJ1-1	CASSQVMGKNTEAFF	TGTGCCAGCAGCCAAGTTATGGGAAAGAACACTGAAGCTTTCTTT
few	TRBD2	TRBV2	TRBJ2-7	CASSDWGLASYEQYF	TGTGCCAGCAGTGATTGGGGACTAGCTTCATACGAGCAGTACTTC